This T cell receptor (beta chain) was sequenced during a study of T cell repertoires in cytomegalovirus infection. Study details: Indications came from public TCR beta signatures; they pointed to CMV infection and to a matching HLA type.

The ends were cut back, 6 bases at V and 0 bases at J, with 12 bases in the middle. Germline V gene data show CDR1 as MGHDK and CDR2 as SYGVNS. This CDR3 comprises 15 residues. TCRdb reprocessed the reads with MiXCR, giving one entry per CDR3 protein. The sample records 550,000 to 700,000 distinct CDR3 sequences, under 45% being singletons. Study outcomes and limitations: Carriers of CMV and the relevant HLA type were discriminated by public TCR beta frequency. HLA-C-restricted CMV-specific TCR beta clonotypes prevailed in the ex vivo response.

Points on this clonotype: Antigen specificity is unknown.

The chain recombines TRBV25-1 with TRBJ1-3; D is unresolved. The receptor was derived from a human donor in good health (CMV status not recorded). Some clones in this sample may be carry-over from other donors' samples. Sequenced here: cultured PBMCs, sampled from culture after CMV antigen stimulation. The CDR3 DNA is TGTGCCAGCAGAGCCAGGCTAGACTCTGGAAACACCATATATTTT. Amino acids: CASRARLDSGNTIYF.